This TCR beta chain is from a study of regulatory T cells in long-lasting Graves disease. This clonotype was found many times. As yet, its antigen is unknown. CDR3-region Arm-PCR and iRepertoire HTBI primers produced the TCR beta libraries. Per the authors' pipeline: Taken together, the samples had 60 to 80 TRBV and more than 12 TRBJ segments identified. TCRdb reprocessed the multiplex PCR reads with MiXCR, giving one entry per CDR3 protein. TCRdb's processing, not the authors', yielded these V and J calls. This sample has over 300,000 distinct CDR3 sequences, with around 16% found just once. The CDR3 extends over 15 amino acids. Trimming cost V 1 base and J 0 bases; bases outside gene matches: 6. In germline, CDR1 is DFQATT, CDR2 SNEGSKA (reference sequence). Time point: newly diagnosed GD, antithyroid drugs for less than 3 months. Making the TCR library involved RNA that had been extracted from PBMCs. EDTA tubes received about 10 milliliters of collected peripheral blood.

Study-level points and caveats: Favored gene segments in persistent disease were TRBV28, TRBJ1-2 and TRBJ2-5. The TCR repertoire of persistent Graves' patients was less diverse than that of newly diagnosed ones.

The chain employs TRBV20-1 and TRBJ2-7, with TRBD1 matching over 7 bases. Sequencing used peripheral blood mononuclear cells (PBMCs), obtained at new diagnosis, from a patient treated with antithyroid drugs. The clonotype comes from a female donor with Graves disease. The CDR3 loop reads CSARGATGYSYEQYF. CDR3 nucleotides: TGCAGTGCTAGAGGGGCGACAGGGTACTCCTACGAGCAGTACTTC.